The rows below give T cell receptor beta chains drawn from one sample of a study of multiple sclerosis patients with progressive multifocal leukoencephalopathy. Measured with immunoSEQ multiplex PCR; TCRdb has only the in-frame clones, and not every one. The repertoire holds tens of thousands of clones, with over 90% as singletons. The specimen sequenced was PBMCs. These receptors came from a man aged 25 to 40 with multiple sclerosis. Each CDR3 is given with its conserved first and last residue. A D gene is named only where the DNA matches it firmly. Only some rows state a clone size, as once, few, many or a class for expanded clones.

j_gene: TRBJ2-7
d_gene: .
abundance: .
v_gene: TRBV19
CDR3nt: TGTGCCAGTAGTATAGCCCACAGCTACGAGCAGTACTTC
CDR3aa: CASSIAHSYEQYF

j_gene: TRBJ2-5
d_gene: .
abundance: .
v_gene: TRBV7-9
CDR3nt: TGTGCCAGCAGGTTACTCCAAGAGACCCAGTACTTC
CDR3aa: CASRLLQETQYF

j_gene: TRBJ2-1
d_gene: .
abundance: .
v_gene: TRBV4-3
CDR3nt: TGCGCCAGCAGCCAATACGACCAAAACAATGAGCAGTTCTTC
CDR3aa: CASSQYDQNNEQFF

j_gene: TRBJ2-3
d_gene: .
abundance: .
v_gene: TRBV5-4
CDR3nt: TGTGCCAGCAGCTTGATGACCGGACAGGGCGGGAGAGATACGCAGTATTTT
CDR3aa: CASSLMTGQGGRDTQYF

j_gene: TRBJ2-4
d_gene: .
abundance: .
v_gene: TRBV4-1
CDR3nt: TGCGCCAGCAGCCAGCCAACAGGGTATGGGGCCAAAAACATTCAGTACTTC
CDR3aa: CASSQPTGYGAKNIQYF

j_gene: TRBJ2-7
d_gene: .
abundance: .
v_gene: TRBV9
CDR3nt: TGTGCCAGCAGCGCCCCGAGCGAGCAGTACTTC
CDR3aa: CASSAPSEQYF

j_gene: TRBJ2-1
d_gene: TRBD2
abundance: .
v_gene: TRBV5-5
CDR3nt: TGTGCCAGCATACTCGGGACTAGGGGCATCAATGAGCAGTTCTTC
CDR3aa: CASILGTRGINEQFF

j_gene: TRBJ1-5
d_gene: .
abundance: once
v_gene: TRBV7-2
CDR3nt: TGTGCCAGCAGCTTAGGAGACTTCCCGGGGCAGCCCCAGCATTTT
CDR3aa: CASSLGDFPGQPQHF

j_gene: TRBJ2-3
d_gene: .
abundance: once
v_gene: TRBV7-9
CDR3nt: TGTGCCAGCAGCTCCCGAGCGGGCCCAGATACGCAGTATTTT
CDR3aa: CASSSRAGPDTQYF

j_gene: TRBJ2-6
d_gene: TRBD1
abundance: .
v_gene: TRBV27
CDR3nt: TGTGCCAGCAGTGCCATCACAGGGGTCTACTCTGGGGCCAACGTCCTGACTTTC
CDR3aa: CASSAITGVYSGANVLTF

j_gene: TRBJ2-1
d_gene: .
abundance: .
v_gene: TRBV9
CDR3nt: TGTGCCAGCAGCAGACAAGGAATGTCCTACAATGAGCAGTTCTTC
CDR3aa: CASSRQGMSYNEQFF

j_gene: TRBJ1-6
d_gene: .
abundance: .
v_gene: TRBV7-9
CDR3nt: TGTGCCAGCAGCTTAACGGGACCCAAATATAATTCACCCCTCCACTTT
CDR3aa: CASSLTGPKYNSPLHF

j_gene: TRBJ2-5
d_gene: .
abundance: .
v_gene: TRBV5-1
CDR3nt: TGCGCCAGCAGCTTACCGACCGGGACGGGGGGCCGAGAGACCCAGTACTTC
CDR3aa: CASSLPTGTGGRETQYF

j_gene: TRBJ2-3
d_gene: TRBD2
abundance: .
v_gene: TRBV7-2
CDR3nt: TGTGCCAGCAGCTCGACTAGCGCGGGTACGCAGTATTTT
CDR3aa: CASSSTSAGTQYF

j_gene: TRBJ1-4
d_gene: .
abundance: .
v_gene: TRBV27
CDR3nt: TGTGCCAGCAGTTTATCCGCAGGGTCGGGTGAAAAACTGTTTTTT
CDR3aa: CASSLSAGSGEKLFF

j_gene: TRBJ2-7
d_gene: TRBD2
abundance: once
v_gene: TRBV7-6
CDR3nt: TGTGCCAGCAGCTCTATTGGGGGGGCCTACGAGCAGTACTTC
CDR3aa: CASSSIGGAYEQYF

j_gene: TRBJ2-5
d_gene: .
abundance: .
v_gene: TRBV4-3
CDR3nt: TGCGCCAGCAGCCAAGGATCTAACAGCCGAGAGACCCAGTACTTC
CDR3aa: CASSQGSNSRETQYF

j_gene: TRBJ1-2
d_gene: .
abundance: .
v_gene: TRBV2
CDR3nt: TGTGCCAGCAGTAAGCTCGAGACGGGGGGCTATGGCTACACCTTC
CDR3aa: CASSKLETGGYGYTF

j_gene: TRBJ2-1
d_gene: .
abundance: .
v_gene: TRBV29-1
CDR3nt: TGCAGCGCCGAAGCGGACGGAAATGAGCAGTTCTTC
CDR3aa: CSAEADGNEQFF

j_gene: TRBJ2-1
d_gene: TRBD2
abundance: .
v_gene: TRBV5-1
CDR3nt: TGCGCCAGCAGTTTAGCGGGAGGGCCTAACAATGAGCAGTTCTTC
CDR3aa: CASSLAGGPNNEQFF

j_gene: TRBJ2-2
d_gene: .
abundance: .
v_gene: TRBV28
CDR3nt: TGTGCCAGCAGTTGGGGGGTCCCCGGGGAGCTGTTTTTT
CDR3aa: CASSWGVPGELFF

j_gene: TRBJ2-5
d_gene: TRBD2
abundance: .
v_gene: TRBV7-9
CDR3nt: TGTGCCAGCAGCCCCGCGGGGGGAGAGACCCAGTACTTC
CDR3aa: CASSPAGGETQYF

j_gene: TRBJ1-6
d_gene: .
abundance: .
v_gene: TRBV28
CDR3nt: TGTGCCAGCAGTTTGGCAGGTCCCCTGGATTCACCCCTCCACTTT
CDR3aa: CASSLAGPLDSPLHF